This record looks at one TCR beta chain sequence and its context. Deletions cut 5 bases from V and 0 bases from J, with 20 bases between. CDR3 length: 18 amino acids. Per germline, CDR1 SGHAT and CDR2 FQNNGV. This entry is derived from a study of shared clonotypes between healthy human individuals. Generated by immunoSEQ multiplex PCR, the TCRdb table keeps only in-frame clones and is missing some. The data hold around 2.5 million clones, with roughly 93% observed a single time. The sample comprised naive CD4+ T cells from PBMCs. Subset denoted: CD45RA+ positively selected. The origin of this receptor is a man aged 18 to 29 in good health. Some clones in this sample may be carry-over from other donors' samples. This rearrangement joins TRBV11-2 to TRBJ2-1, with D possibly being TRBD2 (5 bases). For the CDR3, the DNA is TGTGCCAGCAGCCCCTACCAGAGGAGCGGTCGCTCCTACAATGAGCAGTTCTTC. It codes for CASSPYQRSGRSYNEQFF.